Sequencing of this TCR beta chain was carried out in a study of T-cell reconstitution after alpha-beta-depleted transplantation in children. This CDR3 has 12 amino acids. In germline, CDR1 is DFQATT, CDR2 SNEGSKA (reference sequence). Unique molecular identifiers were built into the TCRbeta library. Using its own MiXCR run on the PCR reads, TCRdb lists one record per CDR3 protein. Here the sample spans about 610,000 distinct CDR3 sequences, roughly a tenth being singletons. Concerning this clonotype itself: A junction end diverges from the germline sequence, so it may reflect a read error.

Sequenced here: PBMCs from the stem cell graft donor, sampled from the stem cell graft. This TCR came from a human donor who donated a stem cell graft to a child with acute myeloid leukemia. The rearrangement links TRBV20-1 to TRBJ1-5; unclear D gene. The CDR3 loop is CSVRSFNQPQHF. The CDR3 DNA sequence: TGCAGTGTTAGATCCTTCAATCAGCCCCAGCATTTT.